Listed below are T cell receptor beta chains from one sample, sequenced in a study of T cell repertoires in cytomegalovirus infection. From the reads, TCRdb called clonotypes with MiXCR, one entry per CDR3 protein. The sample has about 180,000 distinct CDR3 sequences, roughly 15% seen once; the top ten hold under 30%. Specimen: CD8+ T cells from PBMCs. All receptors come from a human donor in good health (CMV status not recorded). Some clones in this sample may be carry-over from other donors' samples. CDR3s include the opening cysteine and the closing phenylalanine or tryptophan. Each record gives: J gene, clone size, V gene, D gene, CDR3 protein, CDR3 DNA. D genes are given only for firm matches. The size of a clone is reported for some rows only, either as once, few or many, or as a class for expanded clones.

J: TRBJ1-2
size: many
V: TRBV28
D: -
CDR3: CASTASQGNYGYTF
DNA: TGTGCCAGCACCGCTTCACAGGGAAACTATGGCTACACCTTC

J: TRBJ2-7
size: -
V: TRBV6-5
D: -
CDR3: CAPAGCYHYEQYF
DNA: TGTGCTCCCGCCGGCTGCTACCACTACGAGCAGTACTTC

J: TRBJ1-5
size: few
V: TRBV2
D: -
CDR3: CASRAHLEPQHF
DNA: TGTGCCAGCAGAGCACATCTAGAGCCCCAGCATTTT

J: TRBJ2-4
size: few
V: TRBV30
D: -
CDR3: CAWSGDPGPENIQYF
DNA: TGTGCCTGGAGTGGAGATCCAGGGCCCGAGAACATTCAGTACTTC

J: TRBJ1-1
size: many
V: TRBV7-9
D: -
CDR3: CASSSPRTEAFF
DNA: TGTGCCAGCAGCTCACCCCGCACTGAAGCTTTCTTT

J: TRBJ2-1
size: -
V: TRBV27
D: -
CDR3: CASSKKRDEQFF
DNA: TGTGCCAGCAGCAAGAAACGAGATGAGCAGTTCTTC

J: TRBJ2-7
size: few
V: TRBV12-3/TRBV12-4
D: -
CDR3: CASSSSGDYEQYF
DNA: TGTGCCAGCAGTTCCAGTGGGGACTACGAGCAGTACTTC

J: TRBJ2-5
size: -
V: TRBV11-2
D: -
CDR3: CASSLSGLETQYF
DNA: TGTGCCAGCAGCTTATCCGGATTGGAGACCCAGTACTTC

J: TRBJ2-7
size: -
V: TRBV2
D: -
CDR3: CASNGGRYEQYF
DNA: TGTGCCAGCAATGGGGGAAGGTACGAGCAGTACTTC

J: TRBJ2-3
size: few
V: TRBV28
D: TRBD1
CDR3: CASSSRQGADTQYF
DNA: TGTGCCAGCAGTTCCAGACAGGGTGCAGATACGCAGTATTTT

J: TRBJ2-1
size: -
V: TRBV29-1
D: -
CDR3: CSAETANNEQFF
DNA: TGCAGCGCTGAGACGGCTAACAATGAGCAGTTCTTC

J: TRBJ1-2
size: -
V: TRBV6-7
D: TRBD1
CDR3: CASSYRTGRGGYTF
DNA: TGTGCCAGCAGTTACCGGACAGGGAGAGGTGGCTACACCTTC

J: TRBJ2-7
size: -
V: TRBV7-9
D: -
CDR3: CASSSILQGKRSYEQYF
DNA: TGTGCCAGCAGCTCAATACTACAGGGAAAGAGGTCCTACGAGCAGTACTTC

J: TRBJ2-7
size: -
V: TRBV7-6
D: -
CDR3: CASSLFDSYEQYF
DNA: TGTGCCAGCAGCTTATTTGACTCCTACGAGCAGTACTTC

J: TRBJ2-5
size: many
V: TRBV28
D: -
CDR3: CASSPGGKTQYF
DNA: TGTGCCAGCAGCCCAGGGGGGAAGACCCAGTACTTC

J: TRBJ1-6
size: few
V: TRBV7-2
D: TRBD1
CDR3: CASSSRDRINSPLHF
DNA: TGTGCCAGCAGCTCCCGGGACAGAATTAATTCACCCCTCCACTTT

J: TRBJ2-2
size: -
V: TRBV19
D: -
CDR3: CASSVLPNTGELFF
DNA: TGTGCCAGTAGTGTTTTGCCAAACACCGGGGAGCTGTTTTTT

J: TRBJ1-2
size: few
V: TRBV6-2/TRBV6-3
D: -
CDR3: CASSRADGYTF
DNA: TGTGCCAGCAGCCGAGCTGATGGCTACACCTTC

J: TRBJ2-3
size: few
V: TRBV13
D: TRBD1
CDR3: CASSWRQGGTDTQYF
DNA: TGTGCCAGCAGCTGGAGACAGGGGGGTACAGATACGCAGTATTTT

J: TRBJ1-3
size: -
V: TRBV20-1
D: -
CDR3: CSARKDSSGNTIYF
DNA: TGCAGTGCTAGAAAGGACAGCTCTGGAAACACCATATATTTT

J: TRBJ2-1
size: many
V: TRBV7-8
D: -
CDR3: CASSLEGGIEQFF
DNA: TGTGCCAGCAGCTTAGAAGGGGGGATTGAGCAGTTCTTC

J: TRBJ2-1
size: -
V: TRBV5-6
D: -
CDR3: CASSSSDRFSSYNEQFF
DNA: TGTGCCAGCAGCTCCTCGGACAGATTCAGCTCCTACAATGAGCAGTTCTTC

J: TRBJ1-5
size: many
V: TRBV7-8
D: -
CDR3: CASSSSGPSYLQHF
DNA: TGTGCCAGCAGCTCTTCCGGGCCTTCTTATCTTCAGCATTTT

J: TRBJ1-1
size: -
V: TRBV28
D: TRBD1
CDR3: CASSLSLRTGNTEAFF
DNA: TGTGCCAGCAGTTTATCGCTTCGGACAGGCAACACTGAAGCTTTCTTT

J: TRBJ2-7
size: -
V: TRBV7-9
D: -
CDR3: CASSGTDYEQYF
DNA: TGTGCCAGCAGCGGGACCGATTACGAGCAGTACTTC

J: TRBJ2-7
size: -
V: TRBV4-1
D: -
CDR3: CASSQGSTAYEQYF
DNA: TGCGCCAGCAGCCAAGGGTCCACTGCCTACGAGCAGTACTTC